Shown below are 5 T cell receptor beta chains from a single sample sequenced in a study of regulatory T cells in long-lasting Graves disease. This sample's time point: persistent/refractory GD, antithyroid drugs over 5 years with positive TRAb. RNA from PBMCs was the source of the TCR library. Arm-PCR of CDR3 regions with iRepertoire HTBI primers generated TCR beta libraries. TCRdb reprocessed the multiplex PCR reads via MiXCR and lists one record per CDR3 protein. The table lists about 460,000 distinct CDR3 sequences, approximately 22% of them singletons. The sequencing here drew on peripheral blood mononuclear cells (PBMCs), taken when the disease was refractory, from a patient treated with antithyroid drugs. Every receptor here comes from a female donor with Graves disease.

This clonotype was observed at least ten times. This sequence joins TRBV7-2 and TRBJ1-4; D remains ambiguous. The V and J ends lost 1 base and 10 bases respectively, with 4 bases between them. CDR1 and CDR2 (germline): SGHTA, FQGNSA. The CDR3 loop spans 11 amino acids. The CDR3 nucleotides are TGTGCCAGCAGCTTAGGGGGAAAACTGTTTTTT. Translated, it gives CASSLGGKLFF. The whole variable domain, filled in from reference TRBV7-2 and TRBJ1-4, reads GAGVSQSPSNKVTEKGKDVELRCDPISGHTALYWYRQSLGQGLEFLIYFQGNSAPDKSGLPSDRFSAERTGGSVSTLTIQRTQQEDSAVYLCASSLGGKLFFGSGTQLSVL.

The chain uses TRBV4-1 and TRBJ2-7, with D possibly being TRBD2 (6 bases). This CDR3 has 16 amino acids. V was shortened by 3 bases and J by 3 bases, with 18 bases between the two germline ends. Per germline, CDR1 MGHRA and CDR2 YSYEKL. Written as DNA, the CDR3 is TGCGCCAGCAGCCAGGTGGGGCGGGGTCGGGGCTACGAGCAGTACTTC. It translates to CASSQVGRGRGYEQYF.

This chain uses TRBV9 with TRBJ2-7, with 9 bases identical to TRBD1. There are 14 residues in the CDR3. Trimming cost V 3 bases and J 5 bases; bases outside gene matches: 6. From germline, CDR1 is SGDLS and CDR2 YYNGEE. The CDR3 protein is CASSAPGQGHEQYF. CDR3 nucleotides: TGTGCCAGCAGCGCCCCGGGACAGGGTCACGAGCAGTACTTC.

This clonotype appeared many times. The chain combines TRBV29-1 with TRBJ2-5; no firm D call. With 2 bases removed from V and 4 bases from J, the gap between germline ends came to 14 bases. CDR1 SQVTM and CDR2 ANQGSEA come from the germline V gene. The CDR3 runs 14 residues. The CDR3 sequence: CSVEPTAAGETQYF. CDR3 DNA: TGCAGCGTTGAACCGACGGCAGCAGGAGAGACCCAGTACTTC.

This clonotype has at least ten counts. The chain links TRBV12-3 or TRBV12-4 to TRBJ1-2; D remains ambiguous. The V end lost 5 bases, the J end lost 8 bases, and 12 bases lay between the germline ends. The CDR3 is 12 residues long. The CDR3 DNA reads as TGTGCCAGCAGTCTTAATGGGGAAGGCTACACCTTC. Translation: CASSLNGEGYTF.